This TCR beta chain was documented in a study of blood T cell repertoires in COVID-19. Background on the study: Spain, Italy and the United States supplied samples that represented acute and convalescent COVID-19.

Clones were sequenced by immunoSEQ multiplex PCR, and TCRdb holds only the in-frame ones, with some missing. The sample has some 150,000 clones; around 87% are singletons. Specimen: peripheral blood. This TCR was sampled from a woman aged 60 to 75 with active or convalescent COVID-19.

CDR3 DNA: TGTGCCAGCAGCTCAGAGGACAGGGCCGCCTACGAGCAGTACTTC. Translating gives CASSSEDRAAYEQYF. This chain uses TRBV7-6 with TRBJ2-7; TRBD1 matches at 8 bases. J lost 2 bases, V lost 4 bases, and 7 bases had no gene match. The germline V gene has CDR1 SGHVS and CDR2 FNYEAQ. This CDR3 has 15 amino acids.